This record looks at one T cell receptor beta chain sequence and its context. Sequencing was performed with immunoSEQ multiplex PCR; in TCRdb, only in-frame clones are kept and a portion is missing. The repertoire holds some 79,000 clones, with 92% as singletons. This entry is derived from a study of OX40 agonist ivuxolimab in advanced cancers. The germline V and J ends were trimmed by 6 bases and 6 bases, with 12 bases remaining between them. The V gene's germline CDR1 is MNHEY and CDR2 SMNVEV (reference sequence). This CDR3 comprises 13 residues. Sequences were derived from CD4+ or CD8+ T cells sorted from blood, sampled in a trial of the OX40 agonist ivuxolimab. The gene calls are TRBV27 and TRBJ2-1; no definite D call. This receptor was identified in an adult with an advanced solid tumor such as melanoma, head and neck, liver or kidney cancer. The CDR3 coding sequence is TGTGCCAGCAGCTACAAGGAGAGCAATGAGCAGTTCTTC. Translating gives CASSYKESNEQFF.